These 14 T cell receptor beta chains originate from one sample sequenced in a study of response to subunit inactivated influenza vaccine. TCRdb re-called the RT-PCR reads with MiXCR, one entry per CDR3 protein. The data hold under 800,000 distinct CDR3 sequences, with approximately 13% observed a single time. The sample here was PBMCs from blood, taken 14 to 15 days before vaccination. These TCRs come from a man between 50 and 59 years old who received an inactivated influenza vaccine.

This clonotype was detected only a few times. The rearrangement uses TRBV28 and TRBJ1-5; D possibly corresponds to TRBD1 (6 bases). Germline V CDR1 and CDR2: MDHEN, SYDVKM. The V end lost 5 bases, the J end lost 0 bases, and 20 bases lay between the germline ends. The CDR3 is 18 amino acids. The CDR3 sequence: CASSPSYVDRSSNQPQHF. CDR3 coding DNA: TGTGCCAGCAGTCCCAGTTATGTCGACAGGTCTAGCAATCAGCCCCAGCATTTT.

The chain combines TRBV7-3 with TRBJ2-1; 14 nucleotides match TRBD2. CDR3 length equals 21 residues. V lost 5 bases, J lost 4 bases, and 19 bases stayed unmatched. CDR1 is SGHTA and CDR2 is FQGTGA in the germline V gene. The CDR3 loop is CASSLIPGLAGAVGFYNEQFF. Written as DNA, the CDR3 is TGTGCCAGCAGCCTAATACCGGGACTAGCGGGAGCGGTGGGATTTTACAATGAGCAGTTCTTC.

This clonotype was counted between two and nine times. The chain combines TRBV27 with TRBJ2-3; the D gene could be TRBD1 or TRBD2 (5 bases each). Germline V lookup: CDR1 MNHEY, CDR2 SMNVEV (reference sequence). This CDR3 has 14 amino acids. V lost 6 bases to trimming and J lost 0 bases, with 10 bases between them. In DNA, the CDR3 is TGTGCCAGCAGCACGGGACGGAGCACAGATACGCAGTATTTT. Translating gives CASSTGRSTDTQYF.

This clonotype has a handful of counts. The gene calls are TRBV21-1 and TRBJ2-1; the D segment call TRBD2 is taken from the table without a DNA check. TRBV21-1 is a documented pseudogene. This CDR3 has 13 amino acids. This CDR3 reads CASSPFGPNEQFF. For the CDR3, the DNA is TGTGCCAGCAGCCCGTTCGGGCCCAATGAGCAGTTCTTC.

This clonotype has a handful of counts. This rearrangement joins TRBV7-9 to TRBJ2-1; TRBD1 matches at 9 bases. Germline values: CDR1 SEHNR, CDR2 FQNEAQ (reference sequence). The CDR3 runs 15 residues. Trimming cost V 3 bases and J 5 bases; bases outside gene matches: 5. For the CDR3, the DNA is TGTGCCAGCAGCTTTGACAGGGGGGGGCACAATGAGCAGTTCTTC. Translation: CASSFDRGGHNEQFF.

This clonotype was seen a few times. This chain connects TRBV20-1 to TRBJ2-3; 7 bases are shared with TRBD2. The germline CDR1 and CDR2 sequences are DFQATT and SNEGSKA (reference sequence). This CDR3 is built from 14 residues. J was trimmed by 3 bases and V by 6 bases; bases with no gene match: 9. CDR3: CSAGGIGKTDTQYF. In nucleotides, the CDR3 is TGCAGTGCGGGGGGGATCGGGAAAACAGATACGCAGTATTTT.

This rearrangement joins TRBV20-1 to TRBJ2-7, with D uncertain. CDR1 and CDR2 (germline): DFQATT, SNEGSKA (reference sequence). The V and J ends lost 0 bases and 6 bases respectively, with 3 bases between them. The CDR3 spans 10 residues. CDR3 sequence reads: CSARDGEQYF. The CDR3 DNA reads TGCAGTGCTAGAGACGGCGAGCAGTACTTC.

The chain carries TRBV7-8 and TRBJ2-7; a possible D gene is TRBD1 (7 bases). Trimming cost V 5 bases and J 6 bases, with 11 bases left between them. The CDR3 has 12 amino acids. Germline CDR1 and CDR2: SGHVS and FQNEAQ. The CDR3 loop is CASSPGGLEQYF. CDR3 nucleotide sequence: TGTGCCAGCAGCCCAGGGGGGCTCGAGCAGTACTTC.

This clonotype has at least ten counts. The rearrangement links TRBV29-1 to TRBJ1-1; no firm D call. Germline values: CDR1 SQVTM, CDR2 ANQGSEA. V was pared by 4 bases and J by 0 bases, with 9 bases between. The CDR3 spans 13 residues. The DNA for the CDR3 is TGCAGCGTTGGTTCAGGCTTGAACACTGAAGCTTTCTTT. This translates into CSVGSGLNTEAFF.

This clonotype was seen only a few times. The J gene is TRBJ2-7, the V gene TRBV29-1; D not resolved. In germline, CDR1 is SQVTM, CDR2 ANQGSEA. V lost 0 bases to trimming and J lost 2 bases, with 8 bases between them. CDR3 length: 13 amino acids. CDR3 nucleotides: TGCAGCGTTGAAGACGGTAGAGCCTACGAGCAGTACTTC. It yields the protein CSVEDGRAYEQYF.

The chain joins TRBV4-3 to TRBJ2-1; TRBD2 is a possible D gene (5 bases). The V and J ends lost 1 base and 8 bases respectively, with 9 bases between them. The CDR3 extends over 13 amino acids. Germline CDR1 is LGHNA and CDR2 is YSLEER. The CDR3 coding sequence is TGCGCCAGCAGCCAAGTTGGCGGGTATGAGCAGTTCTTC. This codes for CASSQVGGYEQFF.

This clonotype came up many times. This chain links TRBV12-3 or TRBV12-4 with TRBJ2-2; possible D gene TRBD2, 5 bases. Trimming took 3 bases from V and 0 from J, leaving 11 bases between them. The length of the CDR3 is 16 residues. DNA of the CDR3: TGTGCCAGCAGTTTCCTCTCCGGGACGAACACCGGGGAGCTGTTTTTT. The encoded protein is CASSFLSGTNTGELFF.

The chain links TRBV4-3 to TRBJ2-3, with 9 bases lining up with TRBD2. With V trimmed by 0 bases and J by 1 base, 2 bases remained unmatched. The germline CDR1 and CDR2 sequences are LGHNA and YSLEER. CDR3 size: 16 residues. The CDR3 spells CASSQDASGGTDTQYF. In nucleotides, the CDR3 is TGCGCCAGCAGCCAAGATGCTAGCGGGGGCACAGATACGCAGTATTTT.

This clonotype showed up just a few times. V gene TRBV7-2 combines with J gene TRBJ1-1; tentatively, D is TRBD1 (5 bases). CDR3 length equals 14 residues. Trimming took 5 bases from V and 5 from J, leaving 15 bases between them. CDR1 and CDR2 (germline): SGHTA, FQGNSA. Here the CDR3 reads CASSRGGVWTEAFF. CDR3 sequence (DNA): TGTGCCAGCAGCCGGGGGGGGGTTTGGACTGAAGCTTTCTTT.